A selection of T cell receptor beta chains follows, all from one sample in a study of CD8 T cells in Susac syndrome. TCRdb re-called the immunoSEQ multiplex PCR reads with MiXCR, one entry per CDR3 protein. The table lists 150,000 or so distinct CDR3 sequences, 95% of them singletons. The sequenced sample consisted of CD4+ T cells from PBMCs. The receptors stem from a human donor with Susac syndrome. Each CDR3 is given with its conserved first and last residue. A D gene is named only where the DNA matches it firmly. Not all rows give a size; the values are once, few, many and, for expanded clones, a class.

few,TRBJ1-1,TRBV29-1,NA,TGCAGCGTTGGGGGGGGAACTGAAGCTTTCTTT,CSVGGGTEAFF
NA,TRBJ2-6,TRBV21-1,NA,TGTGCCGGCAGGGGGGCCAACGTCCTGACTTTC,CAGRGANVLTF
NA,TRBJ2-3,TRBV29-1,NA,TGCAGCGTAGGAGGCGGGACAGCCCTTTTAACCACAGATACGCAGTATTTT,CSVGGGTALLTTDTQYF
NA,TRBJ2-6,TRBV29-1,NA,TGCAGCGTTGAGGGCCCGTCCAACGTCCTGACTTTC,CSVEGPSNVLTF
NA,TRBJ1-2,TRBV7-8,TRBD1,TGTGCCAGCAGCTCCGCAGGGGGCGGGTCCCTTGGCTACACCTTC,CASSSAGGGSLGYTF
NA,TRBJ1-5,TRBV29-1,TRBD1,TGCAGCGTGCGTACAGGGGTAAACAATCAGCCCCAGCATTTT,CSVRTGVNNQPQHF
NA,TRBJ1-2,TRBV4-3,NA,TGCGCCAGCAGCCCCGCAGGCTTGGGTGGCTACACCTTC,CASSPAGLGGYTF
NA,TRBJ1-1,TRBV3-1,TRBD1,TGTGCCAGCAGCCACCCGACAGGGAGGGGCACTGAAGCTTTCTTT,CASSHPTGRGTEAFF
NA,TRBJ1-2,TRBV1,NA,TGCACCAGCGGCCTACAGGAGCGGGTGTATGGCTACACCTTC,CTSGLQERVYGYTF
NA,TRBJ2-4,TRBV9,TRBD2,TGTGCCAGCAGCGTAGGGCGGGGGGGCACCCTAGCCAAAAACATTCAGTACTTC,CASSVGRGGTLAKNIQYF
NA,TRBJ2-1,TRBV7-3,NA,TGTGCCAGCAGCCCACGTGGTGGACATGCGTTCTTC,CASSPRGGHAFF
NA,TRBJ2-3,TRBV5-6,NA,TGTGCCAGCAGCCCAGGACATGAGGATACGCAGTATTTT,CASSPGHEDTQYF
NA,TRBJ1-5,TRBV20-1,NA,TGCAGTGCTCCTATCCCCGGTTCCAATCAGCCCCAGCATTTT,CSAPIPGSNQPQHF
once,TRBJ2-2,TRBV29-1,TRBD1,TGCAGCGTTGATTGGGGGACAGGACTCACCGGGGAGCTGTTTTTT,CSVDWGTGLTGELFF
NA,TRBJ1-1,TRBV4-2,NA,TGTGCCAGCAGCCAAGTGGAACAGGTTGAAGCTTTCTTT,CASSQVEQVEAFF
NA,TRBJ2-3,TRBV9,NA,TGTGCCAGCAGCGTAAAGTCTAGCACAGATACGCAGTATTTT,CASSVKSSTDTQYF
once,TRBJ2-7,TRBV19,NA,TGTGCCAGTAGTCCCTGGGACACTTCCTACGAGCAGTACTTC,CASSPWDTSYEQYF
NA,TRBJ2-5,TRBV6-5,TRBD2,TGTGCCAGCAGTCCGGGACTAGCGGGGGGCGAGACCCAGTACTTC,CASSPGLAGGETQYF
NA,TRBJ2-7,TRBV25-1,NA,TGTGCCAGCAGCCAAGGTGGATTTACATCCTACGAGCAGTACTTC,CASSQGGFTSYEQYF
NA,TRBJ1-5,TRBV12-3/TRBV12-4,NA,TGTGCCAGCAGTTTGGGATGGCATAGCAATCAGCCCCAGCATTTT,CASSLGWHSNQPQHF
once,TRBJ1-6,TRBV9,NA,TGTGCCAGCAGCGTAGGGGGCCTTAGGCTGGATTCACCCCTCCACTTT,CASSVGGLRLDSPLHF
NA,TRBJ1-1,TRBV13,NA,TGTGCCAGCAGCTCCCAGAACACTGAAGCTTTCTTT,CASSSQNTEAFF
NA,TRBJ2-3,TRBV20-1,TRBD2,TGCAGTGCTAGAGCCGGGACTAGAGGCGATACGCAGTATTTT,CSARAGTRGDTQYF
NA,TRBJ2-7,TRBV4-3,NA,TGCGCCAGCAGCCAAGTTTTGGGGGGGCACTACGAGCAGTACTTC,CASSQVLGGHYEQYF
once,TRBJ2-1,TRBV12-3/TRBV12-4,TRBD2,TGTGCCAGCAGGAGGACTAGCGGGGACATGGGTGAGCAGTTCTTC,CASRRTSGDMGEQFF
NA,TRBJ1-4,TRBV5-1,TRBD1,TGCGCCAGCAGCTCCGGGACAGAGAATGAAAAACTGTTTTTT,CASSSGTENEKLFF
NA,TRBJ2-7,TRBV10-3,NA,TGTGCCATCAGTGGGGCGGGGGCCCCCTACGAGCAGTACTTC,CAISGAGAPYEQYF
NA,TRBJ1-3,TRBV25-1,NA,TGTGCCAGCAGTGATGCCCACGGGGATGGAAACACCATATATTTT,CASSDAHGDGNTIYF
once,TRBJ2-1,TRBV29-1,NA,TGCAGCGTTGAAAAGGGGGGCAGTCAAGCCAATGAGCAGTTCTTC,CSVEKGGSQANEQFF
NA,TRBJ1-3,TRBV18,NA,TGTGCCAGCTCACAGGACTACTCTGGAAACACCATATATTTT,CASSQDYSGNTIYF
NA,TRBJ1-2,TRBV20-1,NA,TGCAGTGCTAGGATGCCTGGAGGGGCTTCGGGGATAGGCTACACCTTC,CSARMPGGASGIGYTF
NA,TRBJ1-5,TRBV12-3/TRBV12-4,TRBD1,TGTGCCAGCAGCCCCGACAGGGTAGTTTACAGCAATCAGCCCCAGCATTTT,CASSPDRVVYSNQPQHF
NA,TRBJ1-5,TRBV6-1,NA,TGTGCCAGCAGTGGTGGTCAGCCCCAGCATTTT,CASSGGQPQHF
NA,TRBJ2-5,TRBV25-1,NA,TGTGCCAGCAGTGATCCCCCAGCGGGAGAGACCCAGTACTTC,CASSDPPAGETQYF
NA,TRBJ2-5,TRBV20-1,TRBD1,TGCAGTGCCGTAACGACAGGGTTGGAGACCCAGTACTTC,CSAVTTGLETQYF
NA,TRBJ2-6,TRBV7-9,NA,TGTGCCAGCAGCTTGGGAGGGGGACGGGGCGCTGGGGCCAACGTCCTGACTTTC,CASSLGGGRGAGANVLTF
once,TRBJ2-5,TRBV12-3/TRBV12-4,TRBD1,TGTGCCAGCAGTCCATCGGACAGGGGGCCTTCGACCCAGTACTTC,CASSPSDRGPSTQYF
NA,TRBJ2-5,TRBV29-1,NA,TGCAGCGGACAACCGTGGGGGGAGACCCAGTACTTC,CSGQPWGETQYF
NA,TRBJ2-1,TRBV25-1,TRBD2,TGTGCCAGCACGGGGGGTTATTACAATGAGCAGTTCTTC,CASTGGYYNEQFF